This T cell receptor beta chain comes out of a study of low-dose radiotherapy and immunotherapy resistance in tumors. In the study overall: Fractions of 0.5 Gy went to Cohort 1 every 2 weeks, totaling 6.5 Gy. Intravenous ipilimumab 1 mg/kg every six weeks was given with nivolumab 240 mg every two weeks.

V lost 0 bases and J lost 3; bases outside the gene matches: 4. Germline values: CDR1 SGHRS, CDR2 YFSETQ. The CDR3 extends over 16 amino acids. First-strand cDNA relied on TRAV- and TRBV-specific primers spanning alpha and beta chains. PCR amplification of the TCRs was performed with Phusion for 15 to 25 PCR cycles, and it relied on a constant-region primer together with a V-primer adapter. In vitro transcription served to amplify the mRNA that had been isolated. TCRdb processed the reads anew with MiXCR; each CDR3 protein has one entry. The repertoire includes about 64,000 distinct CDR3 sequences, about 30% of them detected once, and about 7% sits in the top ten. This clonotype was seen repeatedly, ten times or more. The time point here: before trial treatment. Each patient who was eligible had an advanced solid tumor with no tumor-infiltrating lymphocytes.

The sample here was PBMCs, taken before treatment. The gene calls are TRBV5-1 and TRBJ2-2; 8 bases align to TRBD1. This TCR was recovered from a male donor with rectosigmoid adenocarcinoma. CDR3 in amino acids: CASSLGSTGDTGELFF. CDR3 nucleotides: TGCGCCAGCAGCTTGGGGTCGACAGGGGACACCGGGGAGCTGTTTTTT.